The present T cell receptor beta chain was sequenced within a study of T cells in localized non-small cell lung cancer. As concerns this clone: The antigen remains undetermined.

General study results and limits: Of the tissues analyzed, uninvolved adjacent lung showed maximal T cell clonality, greater than tumor. Paired adjacent lung recovered a median about 60 of the top 100 tumor clones. Tumor samples were not multi-region, leaving intratumor heterogeneity unexcluded.

Using immunoSEQ multiplex PCR, the repertoire was profiled, and TCRdb retains in-frame clones only, with some absent. This table holds over 2,000 clones, around 30% found once. This CDR3 region has 18 residues. V lost 3 bases and J 8 bases, leaving 28 bases between the germline ends. The germline V gene has CDR1 SGHNT and CDR2 YENEEA. The adjacent lung that was sampled lay at least 2 cm from the tumor margin and showed no atypia. The source was normal lung tissue next to the tumor, collected before any cancer treatment. This sequence originates from a woman aged 35 to 69 with stage II squamous cell lung carcinoma. The V gene is TRBV11-3, the J gene TRBJ1-2; tentative D call: TRBD1 (6 bases). Here the CDR3 reads CASSFAQARGGGQDGYTF. The DNA for the CDR3 is TGTGCCAGCAGCTTCGCCCAGGCCCGGGGGGGCGGCCAGGACGGCTACACCTTC.